A selection of T cell receptor beta chains follows, all from one sample in a study of T cell responses to AZD1222 COVID-19 vaccine. This table comes from immunoSEQ multiplex PCR, and its TCRdb copy is limited to in-frame clones, with some not included. The sample consists of approximately 130,000 clones, 75% to 85% of them appearing once. The source was peripheral blood, collected 28 days after the second AZD1222 dose. The receptors originated from an adult who received the AZD1222 COVID-19 vaccine. Both conserved end residues are part of each CDR3. Fields, in order: D gene, J gene, V gene, clone size, CDR3 length, CDR3 protein, CDR3 DNA. A D gene is named only where the DNA matches it firmly. A clone size is listed for some rows: how often the clone was seen (once, few, many), or a class if it is expanded.

d_call: .; j_call: TRBJ1-2; v_call: TRBV4-3; clone_size: .; cdr3_length: 15; cdr3_aa: CASSQDSGRVYGYTF; cdr3_nt: TGCGCCAGCAGCCAAGATTCGGGGAGAGTCTATGGCTACACCTTC
d_call: .; j_call: TRBJ1-2; v_call: TRBV7-2; clone_size: .; cdr3_length: 13; cdr3_aa: CASSFDRNYGYTF; cdr3_nt: TGTGCCAGCAGCTTTGACAGAAACTATGGCTACACCTTC
d_call: TRBD1; j_call: TRBJ2-2; v_call: TRBV5-1; clone_size: .; cdr3_length: 15; cdr3_aa: CASSSGDRATGELFF; cdr3_nt: TGCGCCAGCAGCTCCGGGGACAGGGCCACCGGGGAGCTGTTTTTT
d_call: .; j_call: TRBJ1-4; v_call: TRBV5-1; clone_size: .; cdr3_length: 15; cdr3_aa: CASSSSGSANEKLFF; cdr3_nt: TGCGCCAGCTCCTCATCGGGTTCGGCTAATGAAAAACTGTTTTTT
d_call: .; j_call: TRBJ1-1; v_call: TRBV30; clone_size: .; cdr3_length: 14; cdr3_aa: CAWSIGQGSTEAFF; cdr3_nt: TGTGCCTGGAGTATCGGGCAGGGCAGCACTGAAGCTTTCTTT
d_call: .; j_call: TRBJ2-7; v_call: TRBV4-1; clone_size: .; cdr3_length: 13; cdr3_aa: CASSQAILYEQYF; cdr3_nt: TGCGCCAGCAGCCAAGCGATACTCTACGAGCAGTACTTC
d_call: TRBD2; j_call: TRBJ2-1; v_call: TRBV7-2; clone_size: .; cdr3_length: 18; cdr3_aa: CASSLAGGGALSYNEQFF; cdr3_nt: TGTGCCAGCAGCTTAGCTGGCGGGGGGGCCTTATCCTACAATGAGCAGTTCTTC
d_call: .; j_call: TRBJ1-4; v_call: TRBV29-1; clone_size: .; cdr3_length: 13; cdr3_aa: CSALRDGNEKLFF; cdr3_nt: TGCAGCGCCCTCCGGGACGGAAATGAAAAACTGTTTTTT
d_call: TRBD1; j_call: TRBJ2-7; v_call: TRBV28; clone_size: .; cdr3_length: 15; cdr3_aa: CASSKSGTGLGEQYF; cdr3_nt: TGTGCCAGCAGTAAATCCGGGACAGGGCTCGGCGAGCAGTACTTC
d_call: TRBD1; j_call: TRBJ1-2; v_call: TRBV10-1; clone_size: .; cdr3_length: 13; cdr3_aa: CASSLDRAYGYTF; cdr3_nt: TGCGCCAGCAGTCTGGACAGGGCGTATGGCTACACCTTC
d_call: TRBD1; j_call: TRBJ2-7; v_call: TRBV7-2; clone_size: few; cdr3_length: 15; cdr3_aa: CASSSGPGQSYEQYF; cdr3_nt: TGTGCCAGCAGCTCTGGGCCGGGACAGTCCTACGAGCAGTACTTC
d_call: TRBD1; j_call: TRBJ1-1; v_call: TRBV28; clone_size: .; cdr3_length: 16; cdr3_aa: CASRVLGQPMNTEAFF; cdr3_nt: TGTGCCAGCAGGGTGTTGGGACAGCCCATGAACACTGAAGCTTTCTTT
d_call: .; j_call: TRBJ1-6; v_call: TRBV21-1; clone_size: medium-sized; cdr3_length: 15; cdr3_aa: CASSPPGLGGSPLHF; cdr3_nt: TGTGCCAGCAGCCCCCCTGGACTGGGGGGCTCACCCCTCCACTTT
d_call: .; j_call: TRBJ1-6; v_call: TRBV6-5; clone_size: .; cdr3_length: 15; cdr3_aa: CASSYSRQGDSPLHF; cdr3_nt: TGTGCCAGCAGTTACTCGAGGCAAGGGGACTCACCCCTCCACTTT
d_call: .; j_call: TRBJ1-5; v_call: TRBV7-2; clone_size: .; cdr3_length: 14; cdr3_aa: CASSAGGDGQPQHF; cdr3_nt: TGTGCCAGCAGTGCGGGGGGCGACGGTCAGCCCCAGCATTTT